Listed here are 9 T cell receptor beta chains from one sample, sequenced in a study of shared clonotypes between healthy human individuals. The assay was immunoSEQ multiplex PCR, and TCRdb's table has in-frame clones only and misses some. Of roughly 1,600,000 clones in the sample, roughly 98.5% were seen once. Material for sequencing was naive CD4+ T cells sorted from blood. Subset specified: CD45RA+ positively selected. All receptors derive from a man aged 25 to 40 in good health.

This clone was detected once. The chain links TRBV7-8 to TRBJ1-4; TRBD1 matches at 8 bases. CDR1 is SGHVS, CDR2 FQNEAQ, per germline. The V segment lost 3 bases and the J segment 4 bases; nucleotides outside the gene matches: 4. The CDR3 is 15 amino acids. The CDR3 region is CASSFGTGVNEKLFF. CDR3 DNA sequence: TGTGCCAGCAGCTTTGGGACAGGAGTTAATGAAAAACTGTTTTTT.

This clone appeared once. V gene TRBV29-1 combines with J gene TRBJ2-3; D is uncertain. This CDR3 contains 13 residues. CDR1 SQVTM and CDR2 ANQGSEA come from the germline V gene. Trimming stripped 7 bases from V and 3 bases from J, with 14 bases between. This CDR3 reads CSANPFATDTQYF. CDR3 coding DNA: TGCAGCGCCAACCCCTTTGCTACAGATACGCAGTATTTT.

The CDR3 bases are TGTGCCAGCAGTTATAAGGCTCCCCCTACCGTATTGTTCTTC. This gives the protein CASSYKAPPTVLFF. J is TRBJ2-1 and V is TRBV6-5; D gene ambiguous. Germline values: CDR1 MNHEY, CDR2 SVGAGI. Trimming stripped 3 bases from V and 15 bases from J, with 21 bases between. The CDR3 has 14 amino acids.

The V call is TRBV5-4, the J call TRBJ2-7; D is tentatively TRBD1 or TRBD2 (5 bases each). The CDR3 runs 15 residues. Germline values: CDR1 SGHNT, CDR2 YYREEE (reference sequence). With 2 bases removed from V and 4 bases from J, the gap between germline ends came to 16 bases. DNA for the CDR3: TGTGCCAGCAGCTTTCCGGGACCCACGGGGTACGAGCAGTACTTC. Residues: CASSFPGPTGYEQYF.

A single count supports this clone. The rearrangement uses TRBV10-3 and TRBJ2-1; the match to TRBD2 covers 10 bases. CDR3 size: 13 residues. V was clipped by 7 bases and J by 7 bases; unmatched bases: 4. Germline V gene data show CDR1 as ENHRY and CDR2 as SYGVKD. The CDR3 coding sequence is TGTGCCATCAAAGCGGGAGGGAATAATGAGCAGTTCTTC. Its protein is CAIKAGGNNEQFF.

This clone was observed a single time. The identical CDR3 is also encoded by other nucleotide sequences in the sample. The J gene is TRBJ1-5, the V gene TRBV5-6; TRBD1 might be the D (6 bases). Trimming pared 2 bases from V and 6 bases from J, leaving 9 bases between. This CDR3 comprises 13 residues. Germline lookup yields CDR1 SGHDT and CDR2 YYEEEE. For the CDR3, the DNA is TGTGCCAGCAGCTTACGGGGGCTTCAGCCCCAGCATTTT. Translation gives CASSLRGLQPQHF. The entire variable domain, with the rest obtained from reference TRBV5-6 and TRBJ1-5, is as follows: DAGVTQSPTHLIKTRGQQVTLRCSPKSGHDTVSWYQQALGQGPQFIFQYYEEEERQRGNFPDRFSGHQFPNYSSELNVNALLLGDSALYLCASSLRGLQPQHFGDGTRLSIL.

The V and J genes are TRBV9 and TRBJ2-2; D ambiguous. CDR3 length: 16 residues. Trimming removed 2 bases from V and 3 bases from J, with 14 bases in between. CDR1 is SGDLS and CDR2 is YYNGEE in the germline V gene. CDR3 in amino acids: CASSVTGNGHTGELFF. In DNA form, the CDR3 reads TGTGCCAGCAGCGTGACTGGTAACGGCCACACCGGGGAGCTGTTTTTT. Looking up the rest from reference TRBV9 and TRBJ2-2 gives the full variable domain: DSGVTQTPKHLITATGQRVTLRCSPRSGDLSVYWYQQSLDQGLQFLIQYYNGEERAKGNILERFSAQQFPDLHSELNLSSLELGDSALYFCASSVTGNGHTGELFFGEGSRLTVL.

V gene TRBV7-8 combines with J gene TRBJ2-2; D may be TRBD1 or TRBD2 (6 bases each). This CDR3 comprises 15 residues. V was shortened by 6 bases and J by 4 bases, with 15 bases between the two germline ends. Germline V gene lookup returns CDR1 SGHVS and CDR2 FQNEAQ. The CDR3 here is CASRRPEGGTGELFF. In nucleotides, the CDR3 is TGTGCCAGCAGGCGCCCTGAGGGGGGCACCGGGGAGCTGTTTTTT.

Comments on this clone: In the same sample, other DNA sequences code for this CDR3. The V gene is TRBV9, the J gene TRBJ2-1; D not certain. The CDR3 is made up of 13 amino acids. The germline V gene has CDR1 SGDLS and CDR2 YYNGEE. The V and J ends lost 0 bases and 6 bases respectively, with 7 bases between them. CDR3 loop: CASSVVVGNEQFF. The CDR3 coding sequence is TGTGCCAGCAGCGTAGTTGTTGGCAATGAGCAGTTCTTC.